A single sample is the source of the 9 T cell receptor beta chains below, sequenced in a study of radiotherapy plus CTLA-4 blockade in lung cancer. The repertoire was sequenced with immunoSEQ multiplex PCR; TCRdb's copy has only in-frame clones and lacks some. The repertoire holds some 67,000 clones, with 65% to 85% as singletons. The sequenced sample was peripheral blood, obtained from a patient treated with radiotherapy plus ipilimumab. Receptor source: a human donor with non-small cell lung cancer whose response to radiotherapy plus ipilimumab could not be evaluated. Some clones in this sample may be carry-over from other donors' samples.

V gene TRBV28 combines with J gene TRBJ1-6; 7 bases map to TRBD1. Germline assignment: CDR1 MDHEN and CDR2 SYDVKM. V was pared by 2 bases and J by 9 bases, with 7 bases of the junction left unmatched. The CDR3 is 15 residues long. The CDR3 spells CASSLPDRDGSPLHF. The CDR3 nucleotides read TGTGCCAGCAGTTTACCCGACAGGGATGGTTCACCCCTCCACTTT.

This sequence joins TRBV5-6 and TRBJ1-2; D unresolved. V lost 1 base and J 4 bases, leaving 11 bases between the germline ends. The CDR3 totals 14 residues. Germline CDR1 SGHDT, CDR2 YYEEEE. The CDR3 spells CASSLRGSGYGYTF. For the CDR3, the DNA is TGTGCCAGCAGCTTGCGGGGATCAGGCTATGGCTACACCTTC.

The CDR3 sequence is CASAGTGVYEQYF. The CDR3, as DNA: TGTGCCAGTGCCGGGACAGGGGTCTACGAGCAGTACTTC. The V call is TRBV28, the J call TRBJ2-7; the match to TRBD1 covers 10 bases. Unmatched junction bases numbered 5, after V lost 9 bases and J lost 3 bases. CDR1 is MDHEN, CDR2 SYDVKM, per germline. The CDR3 extends over 13 amino acids.

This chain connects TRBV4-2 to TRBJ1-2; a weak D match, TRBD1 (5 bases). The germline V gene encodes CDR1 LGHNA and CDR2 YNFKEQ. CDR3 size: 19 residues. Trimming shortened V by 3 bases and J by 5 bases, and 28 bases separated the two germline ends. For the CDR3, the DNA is TGTGCCAGCAGCCATCGGACAAGGGCCAGGGAGGAACTAGGTTATGGCTACACCTTC. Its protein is CASSHRTRAREELGYGYTF.

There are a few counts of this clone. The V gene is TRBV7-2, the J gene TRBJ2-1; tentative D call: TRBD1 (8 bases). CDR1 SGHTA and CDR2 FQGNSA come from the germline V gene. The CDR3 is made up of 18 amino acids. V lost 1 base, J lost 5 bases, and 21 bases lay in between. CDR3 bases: TGTGCCAGCAGCTTAGGTGGGGGGGGACAGGCACCGCACAATGAGCAGTTCTTC. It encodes CASSLGGGGQAPHNEQFF.

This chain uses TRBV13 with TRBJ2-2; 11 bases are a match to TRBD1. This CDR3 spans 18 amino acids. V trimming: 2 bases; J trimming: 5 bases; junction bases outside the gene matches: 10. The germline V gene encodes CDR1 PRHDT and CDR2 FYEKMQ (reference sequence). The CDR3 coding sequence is TGTGCCAGCAGCTTATATTATGGACAGGGGGCAGGGACCGGGGAGCTGTTTTTT. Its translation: CASSLYYGQGAGTGELFF.

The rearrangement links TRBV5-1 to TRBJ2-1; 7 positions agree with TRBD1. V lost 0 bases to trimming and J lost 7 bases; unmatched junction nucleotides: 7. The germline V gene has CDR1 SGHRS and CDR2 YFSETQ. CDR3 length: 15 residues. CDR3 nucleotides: TGCGCCAGCAGCTTGGATCCGGGACAGCCTAATGAGCAGTTCTTC. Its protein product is CASSLDPGQPNEQFF.

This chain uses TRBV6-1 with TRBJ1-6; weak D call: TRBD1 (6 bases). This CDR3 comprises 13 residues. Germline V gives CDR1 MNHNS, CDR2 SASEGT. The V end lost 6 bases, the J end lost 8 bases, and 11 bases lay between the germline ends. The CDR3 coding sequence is TGTGCCAGCAGCATAAACAGGGATTCACCCCTCCACTTT. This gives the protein CASSINRDSPLHF.

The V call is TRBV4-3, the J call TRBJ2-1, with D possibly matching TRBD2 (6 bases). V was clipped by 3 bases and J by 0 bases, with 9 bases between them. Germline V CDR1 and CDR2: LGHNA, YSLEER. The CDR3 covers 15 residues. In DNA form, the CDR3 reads TGCGCCAGCAGCCAGGGCGGGGTCTCCTACAATGAGCAGTTCTTC. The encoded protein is CASSQGGVSYNEQFF.